This T cell receptor beta chain was profiled in a study of blood T cell repertoires in COVID-19. The overall study: Acute and convalescent COVID-19 samples came from the United States, Italy and Spain. Sources were T cells, B-cell-depleted T cells, or PBMCs; the material itself was cDNA or gDNA.

In the source study's methods: Reference gene primer amplification in the assay estimated nucleated cell counts. Measured with immunoSEQ multiplex PCR; TCRdb has only the in-frame clones, and not every one. D and trimming come from the DNA, and the V and J calls and clone size come from that table. The sample contains 250,000 to 350,000 clones, around 90% of which appear only once. V lost 4 bases and J lost 3; bases outside the gene matches: 2. Germline loops: CDR1 SNHLY, CDR2 FYNNEI. The CDR3 contains 14 residues. The receptor comes from a woman aged 45-65 years who had recovered from COVID-19. Specimen: peripheral blood. The V and J genes are TRBV2 and TRBJ2-7; 11 positions match TRBD1. The CDR3: CASSGTGGNYEQYF. CDR3 bases: TGTGCCAGCAGTGGGACAGGGGGCAACTACGAGCAGTACTTC.